A single sample gave rise to the 18 T cell receptor beta chains below, sequenced in a study of blood T cell repertoires in COVID-19. Profiled with immunoSEQ multiplex PCR; TCRdb holds only in-frame clones, not every one. The top ten clones hold over 1% of a sample with around 200,000 clones, 75% to 85% of them seen once. Sequenced: peripheral blood. These receptors all come from a woman under 40 with COVID-19, enrolled during active disease.

The rearrangement uses TRBV6-5 and TRBJ2-4; D is possibly TRBD2 (5 bases). The CDR3 is made up of 11 amino acids. Looked up from germline, CDR1 is MNHEY and CDR2 is SVGAGI. V was cut by 8 bases and J by 6 bases, with 8 bases left in between. In DNA form, the CDR3 reads TGTGCCAGCCCCCGGGGAAACATTCAGTACTTC. Encoded protein: CASPRGNIQYF.

This chain joins TRBV2 and TRBJ2-5; 9 bases agree with TRBD2. The germline V gene has CDR1 SNHLY and CDR2 FYNNEI. The trim removed 6 bases at V and 4 bases at J, leaving 12 bases unmatched. CDR3 length equals 16 residues. As DNA, the CDR3 is TGTGCCAGCAGGCCCCGGCGGGGGGGGAAGGGAGAGACCCAGTACTTC. Translated: CASRPRRGGKGETQYF.

Worth noting for this clone: Distinct nucleotide sequences in the sample also encode this CDR3. V and J are TRBV5-4 and TRBJ2-3, with D possibly being TRBD1 (5 bases). The CDR3 has 15 residues. Germline assignment: CDR1 SGHNT and CDR2 YYREEE (reference sequence). V shed 0 bases and J shed 5 bases, with 13 bases lying between them. The CDR3 region is CASSLGERGGDTQYF. The CDR3 nucleotides are TGTGCCAGCAGCTTGGGGGAAAGGGGTGGAGATACGCAGTATTTT.

This chain connects TRBV7-2 to TRBJ2-5; TRBD1 is a possible D gene (6 bases). V was shortened by 5 bases and J by 2 bases, with 12 bases between the two germline ends. This CDR3 spans 14 amino acids. Germline V gene sequence: CDR1 SGHTA, CDR2 FQGNSA. DNA for the CDR3: TGTGCCAGCAGCCCAGGGGTGGGGCAAGAGACCCAGTACTTC. This codes for CASSPGVGQETQYF. Variable domain in full (rest from reference TRBV7-2 and TRBJ2-5): GAGVSQSPSNKVTEKGKDVELRCDPISGHTALYWYRQSLGQGLEFLIYFQGNSAPDKSGLPSDRFSAERTGGSVSTLTIQRTQQEDSAVYLCASSPGVGQETQYFGPGTRLLVL.

DNA of the CDR3: TGTGCCAGCAGCTTTCCCGGGACAGAGCAGTTCTTC. Its protein is CASSFPGTEQFF. The chain combines TRBV13 with TRBJ2-1; tentatively, D is TRBD1 (6 bases). V gave up 3 bases and J gave up 10 bases, with 10 bases separating them. The CDR3 totals 12 residues. The germline V gene has CDR1 PRHDT and CDR2 FYEKMQ (reference sequence). The full variable domain, in which reference TRBV13 and TRBJ2-1 provide the parts outside the CDR3, is AAGVIQSPRHLIKEKRETATLKCYPIPRHDTVYWYQQGPGQDPQFLISFYEKMQSDKGSIPDRFSAQQFSDYHSELNMSSLELGDSALYFCASSFPGTEQFFGPGTRLTVL.

This chain's CDR3 is CASSQEWLGSSTNYGYTF. CDR3 in DNA: TGCGCCAGCAGCCAAGAGTGGCTAGGATCGAGTACTAACTATGGCTACACCTTC. The chain links TRBV4-3 to TRBJ1-2; D gene ambiguous. Per germline, CDR1 LGHNA and CDR2 YSLEER. Trimming shortened V by 0 bases and J by 0 bases, and 17 bases separated the two germline ends. The CDR3 runs to 18 residues.

V is TRBV12-3 or TRBV12-4 and J is TRBJ1-1; 8 nucleotides align to TRBD1. This CDR3 is built from 13 residues. The V gene end was trimmed by 5 bases and the J gene end by 4 bases; junction bases not matched to a gene: 3. The chain's CDR3 is CASSTTGGTEAFF. CDR3 sequence (DNA): TGTGCCAGCAGTACAACAGGGGGCACTGAAGCTTTCTTT.

V and J are TRBV30 and TRBJ2-5; D is ambiguous. CDR3 length: 13 amino acids. The germline V gene encodes CDR1 GTSNPN and CDR2 SVGIG (reference sequence). Trimming stripped 0 bases from V and 3 bases from J, with 8 bases between. The CDR3 is CAWSVGSKETQYF. CDR3 DNA sequence: TGTGCCTGGAGTGTCGGGTCAAAAGAGACCCAGTACTTC.

V is TRBV19 and J is TRBJ2-7; 7 nucleotides line up with TRBD1. This CDR3 region has 13 residues. Per the germline V gene, CDR1 is LNHDA and CDR2 is SQIVND (reference sequence). Trimming at V came to 5 bases and at J to 4 bases, leaving 5 bases not matched to a gene. CDR3 sequence (DNA): TGTGCCAGTAGTGCGGCAGGGGGATACGAGCAGTACTTC. Its translation: CASSAAGGYEQYF.

This clone was seen only a few times. This chain links TRBV7-2 with TRBJ1-1, with unresolved D. Trimming shortened V by 0 bases and J by 5 bases, and 13 bases separated the two germline ends. In germline, CDR1 is SGHTA, CDR2 FQGNSA. This CDR3 has 15 amino acids. The CDR3 DNA is TGTGCCAGCAGCTTAGCGCTCGTGGTCGGGACTGAAGCTTTCTTT. It is translated as CASSLALVVGTEAFF.

This clone was observed a handful of times. This rearrangement joins TRBV9 to TRBJ1-3; the D is unclear. Germline V gene data show CDR1 as SGDLS and CDR2 as YYNGEE. Trimming took off 4 bases at V and 2 bases at J, with 10 bases between the two ends. This CDR3 is built from 14 residues. CDR3 loop: CASSPPGAGNTIYF. DNA of the CDR3: TGTGCCAGCAGCCCCCCTGGAGCTGGAAACACCATATATTTT. The entire variable domain, with the rest obtained from reference TRBV9 and TRBJ1-3, is as follows: DSGVTQTPKHLITATGQRVTLRCSPRSGDLSVYWYQQSLDQGLQFLIQYYNGEERAKGNILERFSAQQFPDLHSELNLSSLELGDSALYFCASSPPGAGNTIYFGEGSWLTVV.

In this sample, this clone turned up a few times. The gene calls are TRBV6-5 and TRBJ2-1, with D possibly being TRBD2 (6 bases). Trimming took off 7 bases at V and 6 bases at J, with 13 bases between the two ends. Germline values: CDR1 MNHEY, CDR2 SVGAGI. The CDR3 is made up of 13 amino acids. CDR3 loop: CASKEGEGNEQFF. The CDR3 DNA sequence: TGTGCCAGCAAGGAGGGAGAGGGCAATGAGCAGTTCTTC.

This clone showed up just once. V is TRBV7-9 and J is TRBJ1-2; TRBD1 might be the D (5 bases). Germline CDR1 is SEHNR and CDR2 is FQNEAQ (reference sequence). The V end was cut by 5 bases, the J end by 5 bases, with 12 bases between. The CDR3 spans 13 residues. CDR3 residues: CASSLVGGYGYTF. For the CDR3, the DNA is TGTGCCAGCAGCCTCGTGGGGGGGTATGGCTACACCTTC.

J is TRBJ1-2 and V is TRBV2, with D possibly TRBD1 on 6 matching bases. The CDR3 loop spans 13 amino acids. The germline V gene has CDR1 SNHLY and CDR2 FYNNEI. V lost 6 bases to trimming and J lost 4 bases, with 12 bases between them. The CDR3 loop reads CASRPTGTYGYTF. CDR3 nucleotide sequence: TGTGCCAGCAGGCCAACAGGGACCTATGGCTACACCTTC.

The gene calls are TRBV9 and TRBJ1-4, with a weak D call TRBD1 (6 bases). From germline, CDR1 is SGDLS and CDR2 YYNGEE. Between the trimmed V and J ends, which lost 0 bases and 7 bases, there was a span of 22 bases. The CDR3 has 18 residues. This CDR3 is CASSVAPFSAGRGEKLFF. The CDR3 DNA reads TGTGCCAGCAGCGTAGCCCCCTTCTCAGCCGGCAGGGGTGAAAAACTGTTTTTT.

This chain links TRBV6-5 with TRBJ2-1; D is ambiguous. The germline V gene has CDR1 MNHEY and CDR2 SVGAGI. Trimming took off 6 bases at V and 0 bases at J, with 9 bases between the two ends. The CDR3 runs 14 residues. The CDR3 nucleotides are TGTGCCAGCAGCCTCTATAGCTCCTACAATGAGCAGTTCTTC. Its protein is CASSLYSSYNEQFF.

A note on this clone: In the same sample, other DNA sequences code for this CDR3. The J gene is TRBJ2-2, the V gene TRBV3-1 (or the pseudogene TRBV3-2); 7 bases fit TRBD2. J lost 4 bases, V lost 4 bases, and 0 bases had no gene match. Germline CDR1 reads LGHDT; CDR2 reads YNNKEL (reference sequence). This CDR3 has 13 residues. CDR3 protein: CASSPGGTGELFF. In DNA form, the CDR3 reads TGTGCCAGCAGCCCGGGGGGCACCGGGGAGCTGTTTTTT.

The CDR3 DNA follows: TGTGCCAGCAGTCCGACGGACAGAACCTATGGCTACACCTTC. Residues: CASSPTDRTYGYTF. The chain combines TRBV27 with TRBJ1-2, with a possible D match to TRBD1 (6 bases). The CDR3 is 14 residues long. Germline V gives CDR1 MNHEY, CDR2 SMNVEV (reference sequence). V dropped 5 bases and J dropped 4 bases, with 14 bases sitting between them.